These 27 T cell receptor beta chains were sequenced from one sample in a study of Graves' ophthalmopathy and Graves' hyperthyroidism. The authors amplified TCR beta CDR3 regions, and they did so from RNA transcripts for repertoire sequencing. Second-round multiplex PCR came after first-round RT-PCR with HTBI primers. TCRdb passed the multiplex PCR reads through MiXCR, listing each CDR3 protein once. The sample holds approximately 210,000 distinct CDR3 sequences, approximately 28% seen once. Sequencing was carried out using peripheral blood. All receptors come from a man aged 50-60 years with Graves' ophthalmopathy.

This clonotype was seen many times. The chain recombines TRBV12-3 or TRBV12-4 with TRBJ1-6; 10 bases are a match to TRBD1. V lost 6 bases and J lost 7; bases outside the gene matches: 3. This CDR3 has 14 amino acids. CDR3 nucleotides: TGTGCCAGCAGCAGGGACAGGGGAAATTCACCCCTCCACTTT. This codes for CASSRDRGNSPLHF.

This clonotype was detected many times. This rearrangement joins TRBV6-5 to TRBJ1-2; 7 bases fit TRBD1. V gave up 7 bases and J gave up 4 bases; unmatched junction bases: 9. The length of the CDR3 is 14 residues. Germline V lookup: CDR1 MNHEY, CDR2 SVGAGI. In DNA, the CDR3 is TGTGCCAGCAAACCTGGGCAGGGGGGCTATGGCTACACCTTC. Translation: CASKPGQGGYGYTF.

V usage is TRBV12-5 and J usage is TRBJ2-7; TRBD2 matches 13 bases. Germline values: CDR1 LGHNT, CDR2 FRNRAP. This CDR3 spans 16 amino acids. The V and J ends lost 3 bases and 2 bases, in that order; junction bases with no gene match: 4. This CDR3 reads CASGFLLAGGPYEQYF. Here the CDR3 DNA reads TGTGCTAGTGGTTTCCTACTAGCGGGGGGGCCCTACGAGCAGTACTTC. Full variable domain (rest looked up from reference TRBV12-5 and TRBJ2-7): DARVTQTPRHKVTEMGQEVTMRCQPILGHNTVFWYRQTMMQGLELLAYFRNRAPLDDSGMPKDRFSAEMPDATLATLKIQPSEPRDSAVYFCASGFLLAGGPYEQYFGPGTRLTVT.

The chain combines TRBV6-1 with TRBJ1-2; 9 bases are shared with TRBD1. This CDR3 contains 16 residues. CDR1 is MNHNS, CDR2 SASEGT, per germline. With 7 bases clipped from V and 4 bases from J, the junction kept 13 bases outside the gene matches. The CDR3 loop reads CASISPGTGLAYGYTF. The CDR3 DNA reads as TGTGCCAGCATCAGCCCCGGGACAGGGTTGGCCTATGGCTACACCTTC.

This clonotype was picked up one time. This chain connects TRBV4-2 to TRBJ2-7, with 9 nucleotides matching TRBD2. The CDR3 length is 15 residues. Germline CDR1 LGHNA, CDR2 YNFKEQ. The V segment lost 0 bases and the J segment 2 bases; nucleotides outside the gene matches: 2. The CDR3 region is CASSQEAGGPYEQYF. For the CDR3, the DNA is TGTGCCAGCAGCCAAGAGGCGGGAGGGCCCTACGAGCAGTACTTC.

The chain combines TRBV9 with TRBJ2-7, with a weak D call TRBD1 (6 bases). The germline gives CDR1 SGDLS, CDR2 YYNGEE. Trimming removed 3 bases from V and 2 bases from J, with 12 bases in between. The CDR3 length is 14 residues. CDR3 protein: CASSAGVGTYEQYF. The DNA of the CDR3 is TGTGCCAGCAGCGCAGGGGTGGGGACCTACGAGCAGTACTTC.

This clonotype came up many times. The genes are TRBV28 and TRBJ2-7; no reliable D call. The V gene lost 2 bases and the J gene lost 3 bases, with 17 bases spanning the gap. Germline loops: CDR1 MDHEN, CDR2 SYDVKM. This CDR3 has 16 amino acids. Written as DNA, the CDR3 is TGTGCCAGCAGTTTAGAAGGTCTACCGAATCGCTACGAGCAGTACTTC. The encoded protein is CASSLEGLPNRYEQYF.

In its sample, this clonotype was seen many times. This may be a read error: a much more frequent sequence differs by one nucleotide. The CDR3 nucleotides are TGTGCCAGCAGTCCCGGACTAGTGGGAGATAGGTACTTC. Translated, it gives CASSPGLVGDRYF. The chain employs TRBV6-2 or TRBV6-3 and TRBJ2-7; 7 nucleotides match TRBD2. Trimming cost V 5 bases and J 12 bases; bases outside gene matches: 13. Looked up from germline, CDR1 is MNHEY and CDR2 is SVGEGT. This CDR3 contains 13 residues.

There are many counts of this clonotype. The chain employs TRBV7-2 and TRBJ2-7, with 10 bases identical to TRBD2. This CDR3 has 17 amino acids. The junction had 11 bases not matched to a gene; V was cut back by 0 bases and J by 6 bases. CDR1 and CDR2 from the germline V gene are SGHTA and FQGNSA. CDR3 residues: CASSLAPLAGAVFEQYF. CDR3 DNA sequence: TGTGCCAGCAGCTTAGCGCCGCTAGCGGGAGCGGTTTTCGAGCAGTACTTC.

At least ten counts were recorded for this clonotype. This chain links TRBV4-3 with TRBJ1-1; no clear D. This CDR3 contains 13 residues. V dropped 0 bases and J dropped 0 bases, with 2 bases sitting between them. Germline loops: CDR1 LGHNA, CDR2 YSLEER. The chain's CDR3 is CASSQEVNTEAFF. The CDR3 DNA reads TGCGCCAGCAGCCAAGAAGTGAACACTGAAGCTTTCTTT.

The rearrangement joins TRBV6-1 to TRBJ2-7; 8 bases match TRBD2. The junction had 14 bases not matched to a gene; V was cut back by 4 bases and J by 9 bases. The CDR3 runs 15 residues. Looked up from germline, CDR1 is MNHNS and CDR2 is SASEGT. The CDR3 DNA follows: TGTGCCAGCAGTGGTACGTCTAGCGGGTATGCTACGCAGTACTTC. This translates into CASSGTSSGYATQYF.

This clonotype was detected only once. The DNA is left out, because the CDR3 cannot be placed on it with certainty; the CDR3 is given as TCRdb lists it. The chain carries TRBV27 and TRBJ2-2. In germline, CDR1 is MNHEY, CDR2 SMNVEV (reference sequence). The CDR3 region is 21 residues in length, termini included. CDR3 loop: CASSLSGWGNIQYFGAGELFF.

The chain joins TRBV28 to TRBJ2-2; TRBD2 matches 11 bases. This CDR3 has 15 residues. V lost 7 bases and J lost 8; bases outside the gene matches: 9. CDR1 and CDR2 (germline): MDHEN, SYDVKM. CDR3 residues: CASNYLTSGSGELFF. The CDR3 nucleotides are TGTGCCAGCAACTACCTAACTAGCGGGAGTGGGGAGCTGTTTTTT.

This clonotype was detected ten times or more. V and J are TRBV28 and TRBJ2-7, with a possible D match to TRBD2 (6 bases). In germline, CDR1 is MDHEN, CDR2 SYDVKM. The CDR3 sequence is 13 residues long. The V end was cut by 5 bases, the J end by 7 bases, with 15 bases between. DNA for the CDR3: TGTGCCAGCAGTCCTCCCAGACTAGTGGAGCAGTACTTC. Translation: CASSPPRLVEQYF.

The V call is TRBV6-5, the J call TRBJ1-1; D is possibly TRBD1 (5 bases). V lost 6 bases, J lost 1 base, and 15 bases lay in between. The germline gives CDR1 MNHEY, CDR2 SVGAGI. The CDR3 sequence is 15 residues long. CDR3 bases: TGTGCCAGCAGCTTAGTGGCAGGGAGGAACACTGAAGCTTTCTTT. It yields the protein CASSLVAGRNTEAFF.

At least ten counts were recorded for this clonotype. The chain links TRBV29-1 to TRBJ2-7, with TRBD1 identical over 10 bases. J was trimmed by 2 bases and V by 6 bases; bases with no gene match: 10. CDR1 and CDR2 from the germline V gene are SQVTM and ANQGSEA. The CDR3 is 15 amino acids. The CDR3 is CSVLAQGQGTYEQYF. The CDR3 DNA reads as TGCAGCGTGTTGGCGCAGGGACAGGGGACCTACGAGCAGTACTTC.

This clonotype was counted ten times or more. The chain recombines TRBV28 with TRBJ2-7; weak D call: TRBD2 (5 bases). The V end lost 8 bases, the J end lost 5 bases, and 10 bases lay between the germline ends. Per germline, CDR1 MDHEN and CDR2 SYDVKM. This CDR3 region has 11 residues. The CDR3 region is CASLARNEQYF. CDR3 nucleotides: TGTGCCAGCCTAGCCCGGAACGAGCAGTACTTC.

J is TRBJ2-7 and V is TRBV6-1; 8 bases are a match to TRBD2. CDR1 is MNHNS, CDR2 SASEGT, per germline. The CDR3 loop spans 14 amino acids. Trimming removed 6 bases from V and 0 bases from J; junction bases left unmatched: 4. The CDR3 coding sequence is TGTGCCAGCAGAGAGCGGGGGAGCTCCTACGAGCAGTACTTC. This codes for CASRERGSSYEQYF.

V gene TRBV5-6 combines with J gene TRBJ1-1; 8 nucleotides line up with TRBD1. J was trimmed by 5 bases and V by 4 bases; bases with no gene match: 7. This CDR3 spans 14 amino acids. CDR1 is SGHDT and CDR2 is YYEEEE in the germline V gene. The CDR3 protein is CASSRSGGWTEAFF. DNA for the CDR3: TGTGCCAGCAGCCGGTCAGGGGGCTGGACTGAAGCTTTCTTT.

The CDR3 nucleotides are TGCAGCGTTGATAGGGCAGGGCGCAACTATGGCTACACCTTC. Protein product: CSVDRAGRNYGYTF. The genes are TRBV29-1 and TRBJ1-2; the D gene is possibly TRBD1 (5 bases). Germline V lookup: CDR1 SQVTM, CDR2 ANQGSEA. The CDR3 loop spans 14 amino acids. Between the trimmed V and J ends, which lost 3 bases and 2 bases, there was a span of 13 bases.

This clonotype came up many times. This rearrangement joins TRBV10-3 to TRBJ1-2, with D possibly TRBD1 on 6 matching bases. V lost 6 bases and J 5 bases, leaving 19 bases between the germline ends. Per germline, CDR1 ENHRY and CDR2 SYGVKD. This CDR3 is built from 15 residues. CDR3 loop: CAISQPKQGQYGYTF. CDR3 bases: TGTGCCATCAGCCAACCAAAACAGGGCCAGTATGGCTACACCTTC.

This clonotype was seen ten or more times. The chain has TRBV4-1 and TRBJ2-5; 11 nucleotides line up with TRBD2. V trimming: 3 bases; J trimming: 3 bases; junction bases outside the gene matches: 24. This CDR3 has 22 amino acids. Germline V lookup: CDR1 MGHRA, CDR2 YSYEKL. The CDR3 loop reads CASSHRNLLAGERGRGKETQYF. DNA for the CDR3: TGCGCCAGCAGCCACCGAAACTTACTAGCGGGAGAGAGGGGGAGAGGGAAAGAGACCCAGTACTTC.

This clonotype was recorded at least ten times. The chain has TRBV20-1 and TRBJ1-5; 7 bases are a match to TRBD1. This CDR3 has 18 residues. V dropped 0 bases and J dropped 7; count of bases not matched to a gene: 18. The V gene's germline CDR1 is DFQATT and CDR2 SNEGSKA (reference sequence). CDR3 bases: TGCAGTGCTAGAGAGGAAGGGGGCTATAACCTGGGTCGCCAGCCCCAGCATTTT. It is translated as CSAREEGGYNLGRQPQHF.

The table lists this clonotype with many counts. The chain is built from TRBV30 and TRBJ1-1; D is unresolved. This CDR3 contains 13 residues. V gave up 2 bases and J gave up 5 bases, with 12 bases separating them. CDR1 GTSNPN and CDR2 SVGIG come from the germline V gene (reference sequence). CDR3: CAWSRGGITEAFF. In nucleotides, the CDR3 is TGTGCCTGGAGTCGCGGAGGGATTACTGAAGCTTTCTTT. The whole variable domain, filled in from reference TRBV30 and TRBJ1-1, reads SQTIHQWPATLVQPVGSPLSLECTVEGTSNPNLYWYRQAAGRGLQLLFYSVGIGQISSEVPQNLSASRPQDRQFILSSKKLLLSDSGFYLCAWSRGGITEAFFGQGTRLTVV.

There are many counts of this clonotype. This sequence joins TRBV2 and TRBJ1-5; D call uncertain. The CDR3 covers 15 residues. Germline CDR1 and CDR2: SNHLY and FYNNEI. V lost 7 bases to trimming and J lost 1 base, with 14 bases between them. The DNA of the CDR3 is TGTGCCAGCAATGGAGGGCTCAGGAGCAATCAGCCCCAGCATTTT. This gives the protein CASNGGLRSNQPQHF.

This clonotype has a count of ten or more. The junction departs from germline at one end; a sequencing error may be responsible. Written as DNA, the CDR3 is TGTGCCTGGACCGCCCGGTGGACAGGGAAGAACACCGGGGATCTGTTTTTT. This codes for CAWTARWTGKNTGDLFF. The V call is TRBV30, the J call TRBJ2-2, with TRBD1 matching over 8 bases. The CDR3 extends over 17 amino acids. Germline V lookup: CDR1 GTSNPN, CDR2 SVGIG (reference sequence).

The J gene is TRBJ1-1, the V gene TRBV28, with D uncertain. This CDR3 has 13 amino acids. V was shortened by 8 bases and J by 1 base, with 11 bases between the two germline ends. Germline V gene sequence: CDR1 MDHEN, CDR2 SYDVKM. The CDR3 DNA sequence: TGTGCCAGCTTGGACCTTGGGAACACTGAAGCTTTCTTT. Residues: CASLDLGNTEAFF.